This T cell receptor (beta chain) was captured by sequencing in a study of blood T cell repertoires in COVID-19. Whole-study context: Sites across the United States, Italy and Spain contributed samples from acute and convalescent COVID-19. T cells, B-cell-depleted T cells, or PBMCs provided the cDNA or gDNA that served as material.

Original handling: How many nucleated cells were present was estimated from reference gene primer amplification. Profiled with immunoSEQ multiplex PCR; TCRdb holds only in-frame clones, not every one. That table furnishes V, J and clone size, whereas the DNA furnished D and trimming. Of some 150,000 clones in the sample, around four fifths were seen once. Germline values: CDR1 GTSNPN, CDR2 SVGIG (reference sequence). The CDR3 is made up of 13 amino acids. The V end lost 4 bases, the J end lost 9 bases, and 16 bases lay between the germline ends. The specimen was peripheral blood. The receptor was isolated from a human donor in a cohort sampled during active COVID-19. The chain recombines TRBV30 with TRBJ2-1; D unresolved. The CDR3 DNA is TGTGCCTGGACCCTCCGGTCACCGGGTGAGCAGTTCTTC. Protein product: CAWTLRSPGEQFF.